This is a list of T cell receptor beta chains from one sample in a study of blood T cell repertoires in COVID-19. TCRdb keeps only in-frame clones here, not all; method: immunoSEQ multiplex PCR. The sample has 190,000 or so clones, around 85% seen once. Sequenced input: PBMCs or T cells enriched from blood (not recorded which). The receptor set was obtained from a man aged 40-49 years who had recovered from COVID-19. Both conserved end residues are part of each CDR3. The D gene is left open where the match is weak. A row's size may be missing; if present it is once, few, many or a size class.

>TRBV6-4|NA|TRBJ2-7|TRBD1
CASKLQGPHEQYF
TGTGCCAGCAAACTACAGGGGCCCCACGAGCAGTACTTC
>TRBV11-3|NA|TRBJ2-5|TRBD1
CASSLVRGGETQYF
TGTGCCAGCAGCTTAGTAAGAGGGGGCGAGACCCAGTACTTC
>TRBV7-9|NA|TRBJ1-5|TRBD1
CASSLETGQPQHF
TGTGCCAGCAGCTTAGAGACAGGGCAGCCCCAGCATTTT
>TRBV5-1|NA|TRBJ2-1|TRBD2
CASSLGSTSGRFTSNNEQFF
TGCGCCAGCAGCTTGGGCAGTACTAGCGGGAGATTCACTTCAAACAATGAGCAGTTCTTC
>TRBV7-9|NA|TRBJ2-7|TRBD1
CATNERGLNEQYF
TGTGCCACGAACGAAAGGGGGCTAAACGAGCAGTACTTC
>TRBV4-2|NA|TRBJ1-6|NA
CASSQDSRSYNSPLHF
TGTGCCAGCAGCCAAGATAGCCGTTCCTATAATTCACCCCTCCACTTT
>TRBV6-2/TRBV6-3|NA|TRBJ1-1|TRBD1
CASSYPWSTGVNTEAFF
TGTGCCAGCAGTTACCCTTGGTCTACAGGGGTGAACACTGAAGCTTTCTTT
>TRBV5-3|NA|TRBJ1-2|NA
CARSFPLAGIFYGYTF
TGTGCCAGAAGCTTCCCTCTCGCAGGGATTTTCTATGGCTACACCTTC
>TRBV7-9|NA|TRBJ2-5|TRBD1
CASSRDRGETQYF
TGTGCCAGCAGCCGGGACAGAGGGGAGACCCAGTACTTC
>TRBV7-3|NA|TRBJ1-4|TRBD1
CASSNTGGFGEKLFF
TGTGCCAGCAGCAACACAGGGGGCTTCGGTGAAAAACTGTTTTTT
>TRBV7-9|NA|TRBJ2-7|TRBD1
CASSSDRGRIFYEQYF
TGTGCCAGCAGCTCGGACAGGGGGCGCATCTTCTACGAGCAGTACTTC
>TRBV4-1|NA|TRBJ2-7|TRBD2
CASSQVLAGGLEQYF
TGCGCCAGCAGCCAAGTTTTAGCGGGAGGGCTCGAGCAGTACTTC
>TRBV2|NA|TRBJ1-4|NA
CATAFLGIEKLFF
TGTGCCACCGCGTTTCTGGGCATAGAAAAACTGTTTTTT
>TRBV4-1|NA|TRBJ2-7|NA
CASSQGGGLSSYEQYF
TGCGCCAGCAGCCAAGGTGGAGGGCTTAGCTCCTACGAGCAGTACTTC
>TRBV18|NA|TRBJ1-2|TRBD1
CASSAGQGTYGYTF
TGTGCCAGCTCAGCGGGACAGGGAACCTATGGCTACACCTTC
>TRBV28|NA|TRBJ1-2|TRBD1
CASSRQGNYGYTF
TGTGCCAGCAGTCGACAGGGTAACTATGGCTACACCTTC
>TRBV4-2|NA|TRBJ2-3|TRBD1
CASSQIPDRVGDTQYF
TGTGCCAGCAGCCAGATACCGGACAGGGTAGGAGATACGCAGTATTTT
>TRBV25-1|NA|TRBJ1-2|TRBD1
CASSGWTGAIGGYTF
TGTGCCAGCAGTGGGTGGACAGGGGCGATTGGTGGCTACACCTTC
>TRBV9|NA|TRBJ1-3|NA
CASSVRDSRASGNTIYF
TGTGCCAGCAGCGTGCGAGACTCACGCGCCTCTGGAAACACCATATATTTT
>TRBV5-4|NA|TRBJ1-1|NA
CASSPDGGAFEAFF
TGTGCCAGCAGCCCCGACGGGGGAGCCTTTGAAGCTTTCTTT
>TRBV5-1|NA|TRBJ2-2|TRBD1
CASIRDRAGTGELFF
TGCGCCAGCATCCGGGACAGGGCCGGCACCGGGGAGCTGTTTTTT
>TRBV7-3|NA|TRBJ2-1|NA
CASSPAGNEQFF
TGTGCCAGCAGCCCAGCCGGGAATGAGCAGTTCTTC
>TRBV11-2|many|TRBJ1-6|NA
CASSLESSYNSPLHF
TGTGCCAGCAGCTTAGAGAGCTCCTATAATTCACCCCTCCACTTT
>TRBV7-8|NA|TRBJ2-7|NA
CASSPSRMPAYYEQYF
TGTGCCAGCAGCCCTAGTCGGATGCCTGCCTACTACGAGCAGTACTTC
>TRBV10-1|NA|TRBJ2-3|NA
CASSGPTGDTQYF
TGCGCCAGCAGTGGCCCGACTGGAGATACGCAGTATTTT
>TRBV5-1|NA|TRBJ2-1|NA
CASSLDSYNEQFF
TGCGCCAGCAGCTTGGACAGTTACAATGAGCAGTTCTTC
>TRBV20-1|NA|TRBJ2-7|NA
CSARRGYEQYF
TGCAGTGCTAGACGAGGGTACGAGCAGTACTTC
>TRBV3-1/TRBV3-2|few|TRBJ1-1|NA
CASSRQRSNTEAFF
TGTGCCAGCAGTCGACAGCGATCGAACACTGAAGCTTTCTTT
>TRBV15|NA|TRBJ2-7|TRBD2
CATSPGGSYEQYF
TGTGCCACCAGCCCGGGAGGTTCCTACGAGCAGTACTTC
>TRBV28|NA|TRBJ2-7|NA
CASRPLGVLGPYEQYF
TGTGCCAGCAGGCCCTTAGGGGTCCTGGGCCCCTACGAGCAGTACTTC
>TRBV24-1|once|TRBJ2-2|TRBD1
CATSGGTGYNTGELFF
TGTGCCACCAGTGGTGGGACAGGGTACAACACCGGGGAGCTGTTTTTT
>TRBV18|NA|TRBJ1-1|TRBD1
CASLGDRGTEAFF
TGTGCCAGCTTGGGAGACAGGGGCACTGAAGCTTTCTTT
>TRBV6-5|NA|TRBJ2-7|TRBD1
CASSYEGAPSYEQYF
TGTGCCAGCAGTTACGAGGGGGCCCCCTCCTACGAGCAGTACTTC
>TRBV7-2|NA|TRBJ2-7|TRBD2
CASSLDRLAGPYEQYF
TGTGCCAGCAGCTTAGATCGTTTAGCGGGACCGTACGAGCAGTACTTC
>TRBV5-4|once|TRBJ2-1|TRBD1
CASSLVGTGSYNEQFF
TGTGCCAGCAGTTTGGTTGGGACAGGTTCCTACAATGAGCAGTTCTTC
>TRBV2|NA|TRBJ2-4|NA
CASSGESILDF
TGTGCCAGCAGTGGAGAGTCCATCCTGGACTTC
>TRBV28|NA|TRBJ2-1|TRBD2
CASTSGTSGYNEQFF
TGTGCCAGCACGTCCGGGACTAGCGGATACAATGAGCAGTTCTTC
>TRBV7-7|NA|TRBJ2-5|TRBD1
CASSLAVLPGQGETQYF
TGTGCTAGCAGCTTAGCCGTCCTACCGGGACAGGGAGAGACCCAGTACTTC
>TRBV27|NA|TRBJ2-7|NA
CASSPHRGGVYEQYF
TGTGCCAGCAGTCCCCATAGGGGGGGAGTTTACGAGCAGTACTTC
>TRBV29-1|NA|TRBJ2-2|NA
CSVGTGAGELFF
TGCAGCGTTGGTACGGGGGCCGGGGAGCTGTTTTTT
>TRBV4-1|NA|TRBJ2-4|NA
CASSKGGGSDIQYF
TGCGCCAGCAGCAAAGGGGGGGGTTCGGACATTCAGTACTTC